The 31 T cell receptor beta chains given below trace back to one sample, sequenced in a study of cytomegalovirus exposure and HLA in healthy donors (dated by TCRdb to the late 2010s). The library was obtained by the immunoSEQ multiplex PCR assay. The multiplex PCR relied on a mix of 60 forward primers for TCR Vbeta segments and 13 reverse primers for TCR Jbeta segments. Drawn from immuneACCESS, this table holds only the in-frame rearrangements with V and J called that TCRdb kept. Clones are partly lost; checked studies trace under half to an unresolved V gene and leave the rest unexplained. The table for this sample lists about 120,000 clones; around four fifths of them were counted only once. 11% of the sample is taken by the ten largest. The sample consisted of PBMCs. All receptors derive from a male donor in good health and CMV-seropositive.

V usage is TRBV10-3 and J usage is TRBJ1-2; TRBD1 is a possible D gene (5 bases). Germline V gene lookup returns CDR1 ENHRY and CDR2 SYGVKD. Trimming removed 2 bases from V and 4 bases from J, with 11 bases in between. This CDR3 has 14 amino acids. CDR3 in DNA: TGTGCCATCAGTGAGCCCCGACAGCCCTATGGCTACACCTTC. Protein: CAISEPRQPYGYTF.

This clone was observed a handful of times. This same CDR3 is encoded by further DNA sequences in the sample. The chain employs TRBV11-3 and TRBJ2-3; 10 bases fit TRBD1. The germline V gene has CDR1 SGHNT and CDR2 YENEEA. V trimming: 5 bases; J trimming: 4 bases; junction bases outside the gene matches: 3. This CDR3 spans 14 amino acids. CDR3 residues: CASSLGQGADTQYF. The CDR3 region has the DNA TGTGCCAGCAGCCTCGGACAGGGGGCAGATACGCAGTATTTT.

The V call is TRBV7-9, the J call TRBJ1-1; the D is unclear. Germline-derived CDR1 and CDR2 are SEHNR and FQNEAQ (reference sequence). V gave up 3 bases and J gave up 0 bases, with 11 bases separating them. The CDR3 is made up of 15 amino acids. The chain's CDR3 is CASSLVAGMNTEAFF. For the CDR3, the DNA is TGTGCCAGCAGCTTGGTGGCAGGCATGAACACTGAAGCTTTCTTT.

The chain combines TRBV4-3 with TRBJ1-4, with a tentative D call TRBD1 (5 bases). Germline V gene lookup returns CDR1 LGHNA and CDR2 YSLEER. Trimming took off 2 bases at V and 8 bases at J, with 36 bases between the two ends. The CDR3 has 22 amino acids. The CDR3 sequence: CASSQMVAVPMSAGGAQEKLFF. The CDR3, as DNA: TGCGCCAGCAGCCAAATGGTGGCGGTCCCGATGAGTGCGGGAGGGGCACAAGAAAAACTGTTTTTT.

This clone has only a few counts. Written as DNA, the CDR3 is TGTGCCAGCAGCCAAGAAAACACCGTCACAGATACGCAGTATTTT. This encodes CASSQENTVTDTQYF. The chain recombines TRBV4-2 with TRBJ2-3; no reliable D call. The CDR3 runs to 15 residues. V lost 0 bases to trimming and J lost 2 bases, with 9 bases between them. Per germline, CDR1 LGHNA and CDR2 YNFKEQ.

The chain employs TRBV9 and TRBJ2-2; the D gene is possibly TRBD2 (6 bases). This CDR3 region has 18 residues. With 0 bases removed from V and 5 bases from J, the gap between germline ends came to 20 bases. The germline V gene encodes CDR1 SGDLS and CDR2 YYNGEE. The CDR3 sequence is CASSVGGGTVTLTGELFF. CDR3 coding DNA: TGTGCCAGCAGCGTAGGGGGCGGGACGGTTACCCTTACCGGGGAGCTGTTTTTT. Full variable domain (rest looked up from reference TRBV9 and TRBJ2-2): DSGVTQTPKHLITATGQRVTLRCSPRSGDLSVYWYQQSLDQGLQFLIQYYNGEERAKGNILERFSAQQFPDLHSELNLSSLELGDSALYFCASSVGGGTVTLTGELFFGEGSRLTVL.

J is TRBJ1-4 and V is TRBV18; D ambiguous. V was shortened by 6 bases and J by 0 bases, with 14 bases between the two germline ends. Germline lookup yields CDR1 KGHSH and CDR2 LQKENI. CDR3 length: 16 amino acids. This chain's CDR3 is CASSPAPQSTNEKLFF. The CDR3 nucleotides are TGTGCCAGCTCCCCCGCCCCCCAGTCAACTAATGAAAAACTGTTTTTT.

The chain has TRBV29-1 and TRBJ2-7, with 8 bases aligning to TRBD2. Germline CDR1 reads SQVTM; CDR2 reads ANQGSEA. The CDR3 is 14 amino acids. The V gene end was trimmed by 2 bases and the J gene end by 2 bases; junction bases not matched to a gene: 5. The CDR3 is CSVEWQREPYEQYF. CDR3 DNA sequence: TGCAGCGTTGAATGGCAGCGGGAGCCCTACGAGCAGTACTTC.

This chain joins TRBV30 and TRBJ2-7, with 7 bases identical to TRBD1. Germline V lookup: CDR1 GTSNPN, CDR2 SVGIG (reference sequence). V trimming: 5 bases; J trimming: 3 bases; junction bases outside the gene matches: 1. The CDR3 is 11 amino acids. The CDR3 region has the DNA TGTGCCTGGGGACAGGACTACGAGCAGTACTTC. Encoded protein: CAWGQDYEQYF.

In the case of this clone: The junction differs from germline at one of its ends, possibly a read error. The V call is TRBV7-9, the J call TRBJ2-2; D possibly corresponds to TRBD2 (5 bases). The CDR3 has 13 amino acids. CDR1 is SEHNR, CDR2 FQNEAQ, per germline (reference sequence). The CDR3 sequence: CSSSLSLARELFF. For the CDR3, the DNA is TGTTCCAGCAGCTTATCTCTAGCCCGGGAGCTGTTTTTT.

The chain links TRBV5-5 to TRBJ1-1; TRBD1 matches 7 bases. Trimming at V came to 4 bases and at J to 0 bases, leaving 6 bases not matched to a gene. Germline CDR1 reads SGHKS; CDR2 reads YYEKEE (reference sequence). This CDR3 is built from 15 residues. For the CDR3, the DNA is TGTGCCAGCAGCCTCTCCGGGACAGTGAACACTGAAGCTTTCTTT. Translation gives CASSLSGTVNTEAFF.

V usage is TRBV28 and J usage is TRBJ2-2; TRBD1 agrees at 8 bases. CDR1 and CDR2 (germline): MDHEN, SYDVKM. The J segment lost 3 bases and the V segment lost 7 bases, leaving 4 bases of the junction unmatched. The CDR3 runs 14 residues. The chain's CDR3 is CASNPTGDTGELFF. DNA of the CDR3: TGTGCCAGCAACCCGACAGGGGACACCGGGGAGCTGTTTTTT.

This chain links TRBV6-6 with TRBJ2-1; 9 positions match TRBD2. The CDR3 is 16 residues long. The trim removed 5 bases at V and 0 bases at J, leaving 5 bases unmatched. From germline, CDR1 is MNHNY and CDR2 SVGAGI (reference sequence). The CDR3 spells CASSRGLASSYNEQFF. DNA of the CDR3: TGTGCCAGCAGTCGCGGACTAGCGAGCTCCTACAATGAGCAGTTCTTC.

The chain has TRBV10-3 and TRBJ2-2, with TRBD2 identical over 9 bases. The ends lost 4 bases at V and 6 bases at J; junction bases unmatched: 12. This CDR3 spans 17 amino acids. The germline V gene encodes CDR1 ENHRY and CDR2 SYGVKD. CDR3 DNA sequence: TGTGCCATCAGTGCGTACGCGGGAGGGGATGGGTCCGGGGAGCTGTTTTTT. Encoded protein: CAISAYAGGDGSGELFF.

The rearrangement links TRBV6-4 to TRBJ1-5, with D possibly matching TRBD1 (5 bases). This CDR3 is built from 17 residues. Trimming left V 5 bases short and J 0 bases short, with 17 bases between. Germline V gives CDR1 MRHNA, CDR2 SNTAGT. CDR3: CASSPRRDFYSNQPQHF. Written as DNA, the CDR3 is TGTGCCAGCAGTCCCCGCAGGGACTTCTATAGCAATCAGCCCCAGCATTTT.

The V call is TRBV7-3, the J call TRBJ2-2, with 10 bases lining up with TRBD2. Germline CDR1 is SGHTA and CDR2 is FQGTGA. J gave up 3 bases and V 7 bases, and 5 bases lay outside the gene matches. The CDR3 is made up of 15 amino acids. The CDR3 here is CASTSSGRDTGELFF. CDR3 in DNA: TGTGCCAGCACCTCGAGCGGGAGGGACACCGGGGAGCTGTTTTTT.

This chain connects TRBV7-2 to TRBJ2-1; no reliable D call. V was cut by 1 base and J by 5 bases, with 6 bases left in between. This CDR3 is built from 13 residues. Per the germline V gene, CDR1 is SGHTA and CDR2 is FQGNSA. The CDR3 DNA reads as TGTGCCAGCAGCTTAGGCAACAACAATGAGCAGTTCTTC. Residues: CASSLGNNNEQFF.

The V and J genes are TRBV28 and TRBJ1-6; the match to TRBD1 covers 9 bases. Germline CDR1 reads MDHEN; CDR2 reads SYDVKM. V was pared by 2 bases and J by 10 bases, with 12 bases of the junction left unmatched. The CDR3 loop spans 17 amino acids. CDR3 nucleotide sequence: TGTGCCAGCAGTTTACTGCGGGGGACAGGGACGACATCACCCCTCCACTTT. This translates into CASSLLRGTGTTSPLHF.

The CDR3 spells CASSIIWGPQETQYF. The CDR3 bases are TGTGCCAGTAGTATTATTTGGGGGCCCCAAGAGACCCAGTACTTC. V is TRBV19 and J is TRBJ2-5; D is possibly TRBD1 (6 bases). Per the germline V gene, CDR1 is LNHDA and CDR2 is SQIVND (reference sequence). This CDR3 region has 15 residues. The V end lost 3 bases, the J end lost 1 base, and 12 bases lay between the germline ends.

The genes are TRBV4-2 and TRBJ1-5; perhaps TRBD1 as D (6 bases). This CDR3 region has 16 residues. CDR1 and CDR2 (germline): LGHNA, YNFKEQ. Trimming shortened V by 0 bases and J by 4 bases, and 13 bases separated the two germline ends. The CDR3 DNA sequence: TGTGCCAGCAGCCAAGAGAGTAGGACAGCAAATCAGCCCCAGCATTTT. It encodes CASSQESRTANQPQHF.

This chain links TRBV28 with TRBJ1-1; no definite D call. V was shortened by 3 bases and J by 0 bases, with 14 bases between the two germline ends. The CDR3 is 16 residues long. CDR1 and CDR2 from the germline V gene are MDHEN and SYDVKM. CDR3 sequence reads: CASSLVSFVMNTEAFF. The DNA of the CDR3 is TGTGCCAGCAGTTTGGTGAGCTTTGTCATGAACACTGAAGCTTTCTTT.

The V gene is TRBV4-2, the J gene TRBJ1-5, with a possible D match to TRBD1 (5 bases). CDR1 and CDR2 from the germline V gene are LGHNA and YNFKEQ. The V and J ends lost 2 bases and 5 bases respectively, with 13 bases between them. The CDR3 consists of 15 residues. CDR3 region: CASSQPGQSYQPQHF. As DNA, the CDR3 is TGTGCCAGCAGCCAACCTGGACAATCCTATCAGCCCCAGCATTTT.

The rearrangement joins TRBV14 to TRBJ2-5; maybe TRBD2 (6 bases). This CDR3 region has 13 residues. Germline V CDR1 and CDR2: SGHDN, FVKESK. Trimming stripped 3 bases from V and 9 bases from J, with 14 bases between. CDR3 sequence: CASSQTSPGAQYF. The CDR3 bases are TGTGCCAGCAGCCAGACCAGCCCGGGGGCCCAGTACTTC. The variable domain in full, completed from reference TRBV14 and TRBJ2-5, reads EAGVTQFPSHSVIEKGQTVTLRCDPISGHDNLYWYRRVMGKEIKFLLHFVKESKQDESGMPNNRFLAERTGGTYSTLKVQPAELEDSGVYFCASSQTSPGAQYFGPGTRLLVL.

The J gene is TRBJ1-4, the V gene TRBV9; TRBD1 matches 9 bases. V gave up 3 bases and J gave up 6 bases; unmatched junction bases: 0. Germline CDR1 is SGDLS and CDR2 is YYNGEE. CDR3 length: 13 residues. This CDR3 is CASSGTGDEKLFF. CDR3 nucleotides: TGTGCCAGCAGCGGGACAGGGGATGAAAAACTGTTTTTT.

The genes are TRBV6-6 and TRBJ1-1; 7 nucleotides align to TRBD1. This CDR3 is built from 13 residues. The germline V gene has CDR1 MNHNY and CDR2 SVGAGI (reference sequence). With 5 bases clipped from V and 7 bases from J, the junction kept 7 bases outside the gene matches. The CDR3 spells CASSARDSLEAFF. In nucleotides, the CDR3 is TGTGCCAGCAGTGCCCGGGACAGCCTTGAAGCTTTCTTT.

This sequence joins TRBV2 and TRBJ1-5, with D uncertain. Trimming removed 4 bases at V and 2 bases at J, with 15 bases between. The germline gives CDR1 SNHLY, CDR2 FYNNEI. This CDR3 spans 16 amino acids. The CDR3 is CASSGSRRGGNQPQHF. CDR3 nucleotides: TGTGCCAGCAGTGGCAGCAGGCGGGGAGGCAATCAGCCCCAGCATTTT.

This clone has a single count. This chain joins TRBV4-2 and TRBJ2-7; 7 bases line up with TRBD2. The CDR3 extends over 15 amino acids. After removal of 3 bases from V and 5 bases from J, the junction contained 10 bases not matched to a gene. CDR1 and CDR2 (germline): LGHNA, YNFKEQ. CDR3 loop: CASSQVGGSGNEQYF. CDR3 sequence (DNA): TGTGCCAGCAGCCAGGTAGGCGGGAGTGGCAACGAGCAGTACTTC.

In its sample, this clone was seen once. The rearrangement joins TRBV5-6 to TRBJ2-1; TRBD2 matches at 11 bases. CDR1 and CDR2 from the germline V gene are SGHDT and YYEEEE. J gave up 3 bases and V 4 bases, and 6 bases lay outside the gene matches. CDR3 length: 16 amino acids. CDR3 in amino acids: CASSIRLAGYYNEQFF. The CDR3 region has the DNA TGTGCCAGCAGCATCAGACTAGCGGGATACTACAATGAGCAGTTCTTC.

V is TRBV28 and J is TRBJ1-5, with 10 bases lining up with TRBD1. Per germline, CDR1 MDHEN and CDR2 SYDVKM. The CDR3 length is 14 residues. The V segment lost 9 bases and the J segment 5 bases; nucleotides outside the gene matches: 7. The CDR3 loop is CASAGTGVHQPQHF. CDR3 sequence (DNA): TGTGCCAGTGCCGGGACAGGGGTGCATCAGCCCCAGCATTTT.

The chain has TRBV19 and TRBJ2-3, with D perhaps TRBD2 (6 bases). V lost 3 bases to trimming and J lost 3 bases, with 10 bases between them. The CDR3 is 14 amino acids. In germline, CDR1 is LNHDA, CDR2 SQIVND (reference sequence). In nucleotides, the CDR3 is TGTGCCAGTAGTATGTCGGAGGGGACAGATACGCAGTATTTT. This encodes CASSMSEGTDTQYF. Together with reference TRBV19 and TRBJ2-3, the CDR3 gives the full variable domain: DGGITQSPKYLFRKEGQNVTLSCEQNLNHDAMYWYRQDPGQGLRLIYYSQIVNDFQKGDIAEGYSVSREKKESFPLTVTSAQKNPTAFYLCASSMSEGTDTQYFGPGTRLTVL.

This clone came up once. The chain recombines TRBV4-3 with TRBJ2-2; 7 positions match TRBD1. V shed 1 base and J 5 bases; nucleotides not matched to a gene: 19. The CDR3 consists of 20 residues. CDR1 LGHNA and CDR2 YSLEER come from the germline V gene. CDR3 region: CASSQGIIKEIVQGTGELFF. CDR3 sequence (DNA): TGCGCCAGCAGCCAAGGCATAATAAAGGAAATAGTACAGGGGACCGGGGAGCTGTTTTTT.